Included here is one T cell receptor (beta chain) sequence, with context. Using its own MiXCR run on the RT-PCR reads, TCRdb lists one record per CDR3 protein. This sample has hundreds of thousands of distinct CDR3 sequences, with about 8% found just once. The source of the sample is a study of response to subunit inactivated influenza vaccine. V shed 2 bases and J 5 bases; nucleotides not matched to a gene: 6. The germline CDR1 and CDR2 sequences are DFQATT and SNEGSKA (reference sequence). This CDR3 is built from 15 residues. Source: PBMCs from blood, taken around 25 months after vaccination. The chain links TRBV20-1 to TRBJ2-7; the match to TRBD2 covers 13 bases. The clonotype originates from a man aged 50 to 69 who received an inactivated influenza vaccine. CDR3 sequence reads: CSARRLAGGFDEQYF. CDR3 nucleotides: TGCAGTGCTAGACGACTAGCGGGAGGTTTCGACGAGCAGTACTTC.